Presented here are 9 T cell receptor beta chains from one specimen sequenced in a study of T cell repertoires in cytomegalovirus infection. These receptors have no identified antigens. TCRdb reprocessed the reads with MiXCR, giving one entry per CDR3 protein. The sample has 650,000 to 900,000 distinct CDR3 sequences, over 25% seen once. This sample comprised cultured CD8+ T cells from PBMCs, obtained from culture after CMV antigen stimulation. These receptor sequences come from a human donor in good health (CMV status not recorded). Some clones in this sample may be carry-over from other donors' samples.

The chain recombines TRBV12-3 or TRBV12-4 with TRBJ2-2; D might be TRBD2 (5 bases). CDR3 length equals 14 residues. The V end was cut by 3 bases, the J end by 3 bases, with 8 bases between. CDR3 in DNA: TGTGCCAGCAGTTTTGCGGGTTACACCGGGGAGCTGTTTTTT. Amino acid sequence: CASSFAGYTGELFF.

This rearrangement joins TRBV5-4 to TRBJ2-3; 7 bases are a match to TRBD1. V trimming: 4 bases; J trimming: 5 bases; junction bases outside the gene matches: 7. The CDR3 covers 14 residues. Germline values: CDR1 SGHNT, CDR2 YYREEE (reference sequence). This CDR3 is CASSSEGAGDTQYF. CDR3 coding DNA: TGTGCCAGCAGCAGCGAGGGGGCGGGAGATACGCAGTATTTT. Together with reference TRBV5-4 and TRBJ2-3, the CDR3 gives the full variable domain: ETGVTQSPTHLIKTRGQQVTLRCSSQSGHNTVSWYQQALGQGPQFIFQYYREEENGRGNFPPRFSGLQFPNYSSELNVNALELDDSALYLCASSSEGAGDTQYFGPGTRLTVL.

The chain employs TRBV28 and TRBJ2-3; 8 positions agree with TRBD1. The CDR3 sequence is 16 residues long. Germline CDR1 reads MDHEN; CDR2 reads SYDVKM. Losses at the gene ends were 6 bases for V and 2 bases for J; bases not matched to a gene: 10. The CDR3 protein is CASRGLDREPTDTQYF. CDR3 in DNA: TGTGCCAGCAGAGGCCTGGACAGGGAACCCACAGATACGCAGTATTTT.

This clonotype appeared many times. The rearrangement links TRBV7-2 to TRBJ2-1; 12 bases agree with TRBD2. The CDR3 spans 15 residues. Germline CDR1 reads SGHTA; CDR2 reads FQGNSA. J was trimmed by 3 bases and V by 6 bases; bases with no gene match: 3. The CDR3 sequence is CASSTGLAGYNEQFF. The CDR3 nucleotides are TGTGCCAGCAGTACGGGACTAGCGGGCTACAATGAGCAGTTCTTC.

This chain joins TRBV12-3 or TRBV12-4 and TRBJ1-1, with TRBD1 matching over 7 bases. V lost 6 bases, J lost 6 bases, and 7 bases stayed unmatched. The CDR3 consists of 13 residues. The CDR3 DNA reads as TGTGCCAGCAGCGCGACGGGGACAGCTGAAGCTTTCTTT. Protein product: CASSATGTAEAFF.

This clonotype turned up a few times. This chain connects TRBV25-1 to TRBJ1-2, with 11 bases matching TRBD1. CDR1 and CDR2 from the germline V gene are MGHDK and SYGVNS. The CDR3 has 17 residues. With V trimmed by 0 bases and J by 5 bases, 8 bases remained unmatched. Here the CDR3 reads CASSEYNSGQGAYGYTF. CDR3 nucleotide sequence: TGTGCCAGCAGTGAATATAATAGCGGACAGGGGGCTTATGGCTACACCTTC.

This clonotype appeared a few times. The chain links TRBV29-1 to TRBJ1-2; 7 positions agree with TRBD1. CDR3 length equals 15 residues. Germline V gene sequence: CDR1 SQVTM, CDR2 ANQGSEA. J was trimmed by 4 bases and V by 5 bases; bases with no gene match: 13. CDR3 residues: CSVPTGEGVFYGYTF. The CDR3 region has the DNA TGCAGCGTTCCAACAGGGGAAGGGGTGTTCTATGGCTACACCTTC.

J is TRBJ2-7 and V is TRBV27; D perhaps matches TRBD1 (5 bases). This CDR3 contains 16 residues. In germline, CDR1 is MNHEY, CDR2 SMNVEV (reference sequence). V gave up 3 bases and J gave up 0 bases, with 15 bases separating them. CDR3 protein: CASSLGQGLLSYEQYF. The CDR3 bases are TGTGCCAGCAGTTTGGGGCAGGGCCTGCTCTCCTACGAGCAGTACTTC.

This clonotype was seen ten or more times. The chain recombines TRBV7-4 with TRBJ2-5, with TRBD2 identical over 7 bases. Germline CDR1 is SGHVT and CDR2 is SQSDAQ. This CDR3 region has 16 residues. The ends lost 0 bases at V and 5 bases at J; junction bases unmatched: 9. CDR3 DNA: TGTGCCAGCAGCTTAGCAGTGGGGGGGGAGGAGGAGACCCAGTACTTC. It specifies CASSLAVGGEEETQYF.